This TCR beta chain was captured by sequencing in a study of response to subunit inactivated influenza vaccine. TCRdb ran MiXCR on the RT-PCR reads and lists one entry per CDR3 protein. The data hold hundreds of thousands of distinct CDR3 sequences, with roughly 20% observed a single time. The germline gives CDR1 DFQATT, CDR2 SNEGSKA (reference sequence). This CDR3 spans 14 amino acids. The V gene lost 6 bases and the J gene lost 4 bases, with 15 bases spanning the gap. The receptor comes from a man aged 50-59 years who received an inactivated influenza vaccine. The sequencing used PBMCs from blood, collected approximately 5 days after vaccination. V gene TRBV20-1 combines with J gene TRBJ2-2; the D gene could be TRBD1 or TRBD2 (7 bases each). CDR3 DNA: TGCAGTGCCCCCGACAGGGAGGGCACCGGGGAGCTGTTTTTT. Amino acid sequence: CSAPDREGTGELFF.